This TCR beta chain was sequenced during a study of patients and donors after allogeneic stem cell transplantation. In its sample, this clonotype was seen a few times. V lost 2 bases and J 7 bases, leaving 9 bases between the germline ends. The CDR3 runs 13 residues. Germline V gene data show CDR1 as MNHNY and CDR2 as SVGAGI (reference sequence). TCRdb re-derived calls from the RT-PCR reads in MiXCR, one entry per CDR3 protein. The sample shows about 150,000 distinct CDR3 sequences, about two fifths of them seen only once. This receptor was taken from a human donor who was either an allogeneic HSCT recipient or a stem cell or donor lymphocyte infusion donor (not recorded which). It is not recorded whose cells these are; they may come from a transplant donor. V gene TRBV6-6 combines with J gene TRBJ1-3; D call uncertain. The specimen was blood, either unsorted or a sorted T cell fraction (not recorded which). The CDR3 loop reads CASSYGRLNTIYF. CDR3 DNA sequence: TGTGCCAGCAGTTACGGGAGGCTGAACACCATATATTTT.